This T cell receptor beta chain was observed in a study of T cell repertoires in cytomegalovirus infection. Background on the study: Newly reported HLA-C-restricted and thoroughly characterized HLA-B-restricted CMV epitopes were employed. An indication of both CMV infection and matching HLA type came from public TCR beta signatures.

The V gene lost 0 bases and the J gene lost 9 bases, with 17 bases spanning the gap. Germline CDR1 is KGHDR and CDR2 is SFDVKD. The CDR3 is 16 amino acids. TCRdb re-analysed the reads in MiXCR, keeping a single row per CDR3 protein. The sample contains roughly 990,000 distinct CDR3 sequences, around 30% of which appear only once. This clonotype was picked up a small number of times. Its antigen is as yet unknown. Whole-study findings and limits: Summed frequency of public TCR beta families distinguished CMV carriers with the relevant HLA. HLA-C-restricted TCR beta clonotypes specific for CMV led the ex vivo response.

The source is a human donor in good health (CMV status not recorded). Some clones in this sample may be carry-over from other donors' samples. The sequences come from cultured CD8+ T cells from PBMCs, collected from culture after CMV antigen stimulation. This sequence joins TRBV24-1 and TRBJ2-1, with a possible D match to TRBD1 (7 bases). DNA of the CDR3: TGTGCCACCAGTGATTTGCAAGGGCAGGGGGGAGGTGAGCAGTTCTTC. Translation: CATSDLQGQGGGEQFF.